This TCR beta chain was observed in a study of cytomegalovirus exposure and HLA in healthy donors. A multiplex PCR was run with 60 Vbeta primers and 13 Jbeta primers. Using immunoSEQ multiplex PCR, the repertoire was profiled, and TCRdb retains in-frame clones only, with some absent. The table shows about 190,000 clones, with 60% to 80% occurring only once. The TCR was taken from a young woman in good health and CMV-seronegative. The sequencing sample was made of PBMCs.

DNA of the CDR3: TGTGCCAGTAGTCTATTTGACAGGACAAATCAGCCCCAGCATTTT. Its protein is CASSLFDRTNQPQHF. J is TRBJ1-5 and V is TRBV19; a weak D match, TRBD1 (6 bases). CDR3 size: 15 residues. Germline lookup yields CDR1 LNHDA and CDR2 SQIVND (reference sequence). V lost 5 bases to trimming and J lost 4 bases, with 15 bases between them.